A single sample gave rise to the 10 T cell receptor beta chains below, sequenced in a study of blood T cell repertoires in COVID-19. The method was immunoSEQ multiplex PCR; TCRdb's version includes in-frame clones alone and lacks a portion of them. Of hundreds of thousands of clones in the sample, roughly 91% were seen once. Sequences were obtained from peripheral blood. The receptors stem from a man between 40 and 49 years old with acute or convalescent COVID-19.

The table lists this clone with a few counts. The V and J genes are TRBV7-8 and TRBJ1-4, with TRBD1 identical over 10 bases. The V gene end was trimmed by 1 base and the J gene end by 8 bases; junction bases not matched to a gene: 4. Germline CDR1 is SGHVS and CDR2 is FQNEAQ. The CDR3 loop spans 15 amino acids. CDR3 amino acids: CASSLVGQGDEKLFF. The DNA for the CDR3 is TGTGCCAGCAGCTTAGTAGGACAGGGGGACGAAAAACTGTTTTTT.

The V and J genes are TRBV3-1 (or the pseudogene TRBV3-2) and TRBJ2-7; a weak D match, TRBD2 (5 bases). The CDR3 totals 13 residues. V lost 6 bases, J lost 1 base, and 10 bases lay in between. Germline V CDR1 and CDR2: LGHDT, YNNKEL (reference sequence). The CDR3 nucleotides read TGTGCCAGCAGACGACCGGGGTCCTACGAGCAGTACTTC. This codes for CASRRPGSYEQYF.

This chain links TRBV5-5 with TRBJ1-6; 7 nucleotides match TRBD1. Trimming took 4 bases from V and 6 from J; bases not matched to a gene: 10. This CDR3 contains 16 residues. The germline V gene has CDR1 SGHKS and CDR2 YYEKEE (reference sequence). The CDR3 DNA follows: TGTGCCAGCAGCCCGTGGGGGACAGTTGTTAATTCACCCCTCCACTTT. It specifies CASSPWGTVVNSPLHF.

V gene TRBV2 combines with J gene TRBJ1-6; perhaps TRBD1 as D (5 bases). Germline values: CDR1 SNHLY, CDR2 FYNNEI. Trimming took off 8 bases at V and 14 bases at J, with 16 bases between the two ends. The CDR3 has 12 residues. The CDR3 region has the DNA TGTGCCAGCCGTTCCGGGCCGGGGGCCCTCCACTTT. This gives the protein CASRSGPGALHF.

J is TRBJ2-1 and V is TRBV30, with 7 bases matching TRBD1. From germline, CDR1 is GTSNPN and CDR2 SVGIG (reference sequence). V lost 1 base and J lost 4; bases outside the gene matches: 4. The CDR3 length is 14 residues. CDR3 loop: CAWSGGQLYNEQFF. Here the CDR3 DNA reads TGTGCCTGGAGTGGGGGACAGCTGTACAATGAGCAGTTCTTC.

The chain carries TRBV19 and TRBJ1-5, with a possible D match to TRBD1 (5 bases). CDR1 and CDR2 (germline): LNHDA, SQIVND (reference sequence). This CDR3 region has 13 residues. V lost 6 bases and J lost 0, with 6 bases in between. The CDR3 DNA is TGTGCCAGTAGGCAGGGTAGCAATCAGCCCCAGCATTTT. As protein: CASRQGSNQPQHF.

This sequence joins TRBV6-5 and TRBJ1-2; a weak D match, TRBD1 (5 bases). V lost 6 bases and J lost 4, with 15 bases in between. Germline loops: CDR1 MNHEY, CDR2 SVGAGI. This CDR3 has 14 residues. CDR3 loop: CASSPEWGGYGYTF. The CDR3 DNA reads TGTGCCAGCAGCCCCGAATGGGGGGGCTATGGCTACACCTTC.

The rearrangement uses TRBV27 and TRBJ2-6, with TRBD1 as a possible D gene (6 bases). V lost 7 bases, J lost 0 bases, and 10 bases lay in between. The CDR3 is 15 residues long. Germline V gene data show CDR1 as MNHEY and CDR2 as SMNVEV (reference sequence). Written as DNA, the CDR3 is TGTGCCAGCACCACAGGGAGCTCTGGGGCCAACGTCCTGACTTTC. Protein product: CASTTGSSGANVLTF.

CDR3 amino acids: CASSQVGEGSTQHF. The CDR3 DNA is TGCGCCAGCAGCCAAGTGGGAGAAGGGAGTACCCAGCATTTT. The chain uses TRBV4-1 and TRBJ1-5, with D unresolved. The CDR3 length is 14 residues. Germline CDR1 MGHRA, CDR2 YSYEKL. Trimming took off 1 base at V and 11 bases at J, with 15 bases between the two ends.

In its sample, this clone was seen once. The rearrangement links TRBV6-1 to TRBJ2-3, with 8 bases matching TRBD1. V lost 1 base to trimming and J lost 0 bases; unmatched junction nucleotides: 9. CDR3 length equals 18 residues. Germline V lookup: CDR1 MNHNS, CDR2 SASEGT. The CDR3 sequence is CASSEDTGGYTSTDTQYF. The CDR3 region has the DNA TGTGCCAGCAGTGAAGATACAGGGGGGTATACTAGCACAGATACGCAGTATTTT.